The entry that follows covers one T cell receptor beta chain sequence. Its antigen is not identified. These data belong to a study of post-analysis software for immune sequencing data. Background on the study: The study covered relapsing-remitting, secondary progressive and progressive-relapsing courses of multiple sclerosis.

Tagging with unique molecular identifiers was a feature of the TCR beta cDNA libraries. A single record per CDR3 protein comes from TCRdb applying MiXCR to the PCR reads. This sample has about 540,000 distinct CDR3 sequences, with around a third found just once. The germline V gene has CDR1 MNHEY and CDR2 SMNVEV (reference sequence). CDR3 length: 11 residues. Whole-study results and caveats: Controls' normalized Chao1 diversity significantly exceeded that of multiple sclerosis patients. F-measure co-clustering was strong for batch-matched samples. Relative to controls, patients had about 5 TRBV segments at higher frequency, with TRBV5-6, TRBV5-1 and TRBV20-1 among these.

This receptor was taken from a girl aged 2 to 17 with multiple sclerosis. The V gene is TRBV27, the J gene TRBJ2-4; D unresolved. The J call is doubtful: the DNA matches TRBJ2-5 better. Sample: blood. The CDR3 bases are TGTGCCAGCTATACACAAGAGACCCAGTACTTC. This translates into CASYTQETQYF.